The sequence of this T cell receptor (beta chain) was determined in a study of CD8 T cells in Susac syndrome. About 0.45 to 1 ug RNA was reverse transcribed with random hexamers. Multiplex immunoSEQ PCR targeted 54 Vbeta and 13 Jbeta TCR beta segments. TCRdb re-called the immunoSEQ multiplex PCR reads with MiXCR, one entry per CDR3 protein. This repertoire shows 50,000 or so distinct CDR3 sequences, approximately 93% found once; its top ten account for approximately 0.53%. Germline V CDR1 and CDR2: PRHDT, FYEKMQ (reference sequence). The CDR3 spans 15 residues. Trimming shortened V by 5 bases and J by 0 bases, and 14 bases separated the two germline ends.

The sequenced sample was CD8+ T cells from PBMCs. The V and J genes are TRBV13 and TRBJ2-7, with D possibly matching TRBD2 (6 bases). The receptor was isolated from a human donor in good health. CDR3: CASSPLRESSYEQYF. In DNA, the CDR3 is TGTGCCAGCAGCCCCCTCCGGGAGAGCTCCTACGAGCAGTACTTC.